The rows below give T cell receptor beta chains drawn from one sample of a study of naive CD8 T cells in extremely preterm neonates. This table comes from immunoSEQ multiplex PCR, and its TCRdb copy is limited to in-frame clones, with some not included. The data contain 4,500 to 6,500 clones, roughly 96% of them singletons. The material sequenced was naive CD8+ T cells from blood. The receptors were sampled from a human donor in good health. Each CDR3 is given with its conserved first and last residue. A D gene is named only where the DNA matches it firmly. The size of a clone is reported for some rows only, either as once, few or many, or as a class for expanded clones.

CDR3aa: CASSYGSGRNQPQHF
CDR3nt: TGTGCCAGCAGTTACGGGTCAGGGCGCAATCAGCCCCAGCATTTT
j_gene: TRBJ1-5
v_gene: TRBV6-5
d_gene: NA
abundance: NA

CDR3aa: CSVKGGRSNTGELFF
CDR3nt: TGCAGCGTGAAAGGGGGACGGTCGAACACCGGGGAGCTGTTTTTT
j_gene: TRBJ2-2
v_gene: TRBV29-1
d_gene: NA
abundance: NA

CDR3aa: CASSEWRTSGGIPVLTF
CDR3nt: TGTGCCAGCAGTGAATGGCGGACTAGCGGGGGGATACCCGTCCTGACTTTC
j_gene: TRBJ2-6
v_gene: TRBV2
d_gene: TRBD2
abundance: NA

CDR3aa: CASSPVAGGRADEQFF
CDR3nt: TGTGCCAGCAGTCCCGTAGCGGGGGGCCGGGCGGATGAGCAGTTCTTC
j_gene: TRBJ2-1
v_gene: TRBV28
d_gene: TRBD2
abundance: once

CDR3aa: CASSETRRDRAVTEAFF
CDR3nt: TGCGCCAGCAGTGAGACCCGGCGGGACAGGGCCGTGACTGAAGCTTTCTTT
j_gene: TRBJ1-1
v_gene: TRBV10-1
d_gene: TRBD1
abundance: NA

CDR3aa: CAIPRQGSSVSDQETQYF
CDR3nt: TGCGCCATTCCCAGACAGGGCTCGTCTGTATCGGACCAAGAGACCCAGTACTTC
j_gene: TRBJ2-5
v_gene: TRBV5-1
d_gene: TRBD1
abundance: NA

CDR3aa: CASSARLAAYEQYF
CDR3nt: TGTGCCAGCAGTGCGCGACTCGCAGCTTACGAGCAGTACTTC
j_gene: TRBJ2-7
v_gene: TRBV2
d_gene: NA
abundance: NA

CDR3aa: CASSPPDTPVADTQYF
CDR3nt: TGTGCCAGCAGCCCACCCGACACTCCGGTCGCAGATACGCAGTATTTT
j_gene: TRBJ2-3
v_gene: TRBV7-9
d_gene: NA
abundance: NA

CDR3aa: CASSPRTGLYTF
CDR3nt: TGTGCCAGCAGTCCCCGGACAGGACTTTACACCTTC
j_gene: TRBJ1-2
v_gene: TRBV28
d_gene: TRBD1
abundance: NA

CDR3aa: CARRPTPSRGVEYGQPQHF
CDR3nt: TGTGCCAGAAGACCCACCCCGAGCAGGGGGGTGGAGTATGGTCAGCCCCAGCATTTT
j_gene: TRBJ1-5
v_gene: TRBV5-3
d_gene: TRBD1
abundance: NA

CDR3aa: CASSLIGGQTNYGYTF
CDR3nt: TGTGCCAGCAGCTTAATCGGGGGGCAGACCAACTATGGCTACACCTTC
j_gene: TRBJ1-2
v_gene: TRBV7-2
d_gene: NA
abundance: NA

CDR3aa: CASSRQEPNQPQHF
CDR3nt: TGTGCCAGCAGTAGACAGGAACCTAATCAGCCCCAGCATTTT
j_gene: TRBJ1-5
v_gene: TRBV6-5
d_gene: NA
abundance: NA

CDR3aa: CASSQEISRGHGQPQHF
CDR3nt: TGCGCCAGCAGCCAAGAAATTTCCAGGGGGCATGGTCAGCCCCAGCATTTT
j_gene: TRBJ1-5
v_gene: TRBV4-3
d_gene: TRBD1
abundance: once

CDR3aa: CASSRREGYEQYF
CDR3nt: TGTGCCAGCAGTCGCCGGGAGGGTTACGAGCAGTACTTC
j_gene: TRBJ2-7
v_gene: TRBV27
d_gene: TRBD2
abundance: NA

CDR3aa: CASRVDRGTGELFF
CDR3nt: TGTGCCAGCAGGGTAGACAGGGGAACCGGGGAGCTGTTTTTT
j_gene: TRBJ2-2
v_gene: TRBV7-9
d_gene: TRBD1
abundance: NA

CDR3aa: CASSSGVSRAYEQYF
CDR3nt: TGTGCCAGCAGCTCAGGGGTTAGTAGGGCCTACGAGCAGTACTTC
j_gene: TRBJ2-7
v_gene: TRBV7-2
d_gene: NA
abundance: NA